This T cell receptor (beta chain) was captured in a study of T-cell memory formation after mild COVID-19. Study findings and constraints: Contracting CD4+ clones lay largely in CM and EM, with CD8+ ones residing in EMRA.

TCR alpha and TCR beta cDNA libraries with sample barcodes and UMIs came from 5'RACE using constant-segment primers. A single record per CDR3 protein comes from TCRdb applying MiXCR to the 5' RACE reads. The sample shows 190,000 or so distinct CDR3 sequences, 20% to 25% of them seen only once. In its sample, this clonotype was seen a few times. Antigen: not known. The receptor's source is an adult woman who had mild COVID-19 (a few samples of this study predate the infection). Cell type and time point are not known. Specimen: PBMCs or a T cell subset sorted from them (not recorded which).

Here the CDR3 reads CASSQEPAGDPSYNEQFF. The CDR3 DNA follows: TGCGCCAGCAGCCAAGAACCAGCGGGGGACCCCTCCTACAATGAGCAGTTCTTC. The rearrangement joins TRBV4-1 to TRBJ2-1, with 8 positions matching TRBD2. There are 18 residues in the CDR3. The germline CDR1 and CDR2 sequences are MGHRA and YSYEKL. V lost 0 bases to trimming and J lost 0 bases; unmatched junction nucleotides: 7.